A selection of T cell receptor beta chains follows, all from one sample in a study of blood T cell repertoires in COVID-19. Clones were read by immunoSEQ multiplex PCR, and TCRdb kept only the in-frame ones, dropping some. The sample records more than 100,000 clones, roughly 87% being singletons. Sequenced: peripheral blood. Source of these receptors: a man aged 45 to 65 in a cohort sampled during active COVID-19. CDR3s include the opening cysteine and the closing phenylalanine or tryptophan. The D gene is left open where the match is weak. Part of the rows lack a size; the others show once, few, many or a class for expanded clones.

CDR3 DNA,CDR3 protein,D gene,V gene,J gene,clone size
TGTGCCAGCAGAGAAAACCTAGCGGGGACCTACAATGAGCAGTTCTTC,CASRENLAGTYNEQFF,TRBD2,TRBV6-1,TRBJ2-1,NA
TGCAGCGTTTTTTCGGGGGATCAGCCCCAGCATTTT,CSVFSGDQPQHF,NA,TRBV29-1,TRBJ1-5,NA
TGTGCCAGTAGTAGCCGCGGGACAGAAAGGAGCTATGGCTACACCTTC,CASSSRGTERSYGYTF,TRBD1,TRBV19,TRBJ1-2,NA
TGTGCCAGCAGTTTGAGGACAGGGAACGGCTACACCTTC,CASSLRTGNGYTF,TRBD1,TRBV27,TRBJ1-2,NA
TGTGCCAGCAGCTCCCAACGGGTAGCCAAAAACATTCAGTACTTC,CASSSQRVAKNIQYF,NA,TRBV11-2,TRBJ2-4,NA
TGTGCCAGTAGGAGTAATCGGGGTGGAAACACCATATATTTT,CASRSNRGGNTIYF,NA,TRBV19,TRBJ1-3,NA
TGTGCCAGCTCCCTTTTGGACAGGGGGAGTTCACCCCTCCACTTT,CASSLLDRGSSPLHF,TRBD1,TRBV18,TRBJ1-6,NA
TGTGCCAGCAGCTTAGAGTTGTCGGGCACCGGGGAGCTGTTTTTT,CASSLELSGTGELFF,NA,TRBV11-2,TRBJ2-2,NA
TGTGCCAGCTCACCACAGAGAGCAAACACCGGGGAGCTGTTTTTT,CASSPQRANTGELFF,NA,TRBV18,TRBJ2-2,NA
TGTGCCAGCAGTGCCCGGGACAGAATTGGAGTCGGCGAGCAGTACTTC,CASSARDRIGVGEQYF,TRBD1,TRBV25-1,TRBJ2-7,NA
TGTGCCAGCAGTTACGAAGGACAGTTAAGGGAACCCCAGTACTTC,CASSYEGQLREPQYF,NA,TRBV6-2/TRBV6-3,TRBJ2-5,NA
TGCGCCAGCAGTCAAAGGCGCCACGCGGGTGAAAAACTGTTTTTT,CASSQRRHAGEKLFF,NA,TRBV23-1,TRBJ1-4,NA
TGTGCCAGCAGCGTGACAGGGTCCCTCGATTCAAATGAGCAGTTCTTC,CASSVTGSLDSNEQFF,TRBD1,TRBV9,TRBJ2-1,NA
TGTGCCAGCAGCCACGGACAGGGGGCCGAGCAGTACTTC,CASSHGQGAEQYF,TRBD1,TRBV3-1/TRBV3-2,TRBJ2-7,NA
TGTGCCAGCAGCGGGATGACAGGCCCCTATAACTATGGCTACACCTTC,CASSGMTGPYNYGYTF,NA,TRBV5-4,TRBJ1-2,NA
TGTGCCAGCAGCTTAGTTCTAGCGGGGGGGCGAGGGGAGCAGTTCTTC,CASSLVLAGGRGEQFF,TRBD2,TRBV11-1,TRBJ2-1,NA
TGTGCCAGCAGTTTACTGGGAAACACCATATATTTT,CASSLLGNTIYF,NA,TRBV12-3/TRBV12-4,TRBJ1-3,NA
TGTGCCAGCAGCCAAGATCTTTGGTCAGGGGGAATACAAGAGACCCAGTACTTC,CASSQDLWSGGIQETQYF,TRBD1,TRBV3-1/TRBV3-2,TRBJ2-5,NA
TGCGCCAGCAGCCCGGGACTAGCGGGGGGCACAGATACGCAGTATTTT,CASSPGLAGGTDTQYF,TRBD2,TRBV5-1,TRBJ2-3,NA
TGTGCCAGCAGCTTGGGAGCTCAGGGGGCTGGGGCCAACGTCCTGACTTTC,CASSLGAQGAGANVLTF,TRBD1,TRBV5-4,TRBJ2-6,NA
TGTGCCAGCAGCCTAAACCGGGTTGAGATCGAAGCTTTCTTT,CASSLNRVEIEAFF,NA,TRBV7-9,TRBJ1-1,few
TGTGCCAGCACCCCGGGGGATACGCAGTATTTT,CASTPGDTQYF,NA,TRBV11-1,TRBJ2-3,NA
TGTGCCAGCAGCCCGCCCCCCTCGGGCTCCTACAATGAGCAGTTCTTC,CASSPPPSGSYNEQFF,NA,TRBV5-4,TRBJ2-1,NA
TGTGCCAGCAGCCAGGGGCTTGAAGCTTTCTTT,CASSQGLEAFF,NA,TRBV3-1/TRBV3-2,TRBJ1-1,NA
TGTGCCACCAGCAGAGGTGACAAGAACACCGGGGAGCTGTTTTTT,CATSRGDKNTGELFF,NA,TRBV15,TRBJ2-2,NA
TGTGCCAGCAGCGTCACTAGCGGGGAGTACAATGAGCAGTTCTTC,CASSVTSGEYNEQFF,TRBD2,TRBV11-2,TRBJ2-1,NA
TGCGCCAGCAGCATCCAGGGGATGGTAGAGACCCAGTACTTC,CASSIQGMVETQYF,NA,TRBV10-2,TRBJ2-5,NA
TGTGCCAGCAGCTTTAGCAATCAGCCCCAGCATTTT,CASSFSNQPQHF,NA,TRBV6-6,TRBJ1-5,NA
TGTGCCAGTAGTATACCAGGGAACACTGAAGCTTTCTTT,CASSIPGNTEAFF,NA,TRBV19,TRBJ1-1,NA
TGCGCCAGCAGCTTGGATGGAGACTATGGCTACACCTTC,CASSLDGDYGYTF,NA,TRBV5-1,TRBJ1-2,few